The 19 T cell receptor beta chains given below trace back to one sample, sequenced in a study of T cells in narcolepsy. Here immunoSEQ multiplex PCR was the method, and the copy in TCRdb shows in-frame clones only, minus some. The data contain tens of thousands of clones, approximately 85% of them singletons. The sequenced sample consisted of CD45RA- memory CD4+ T cells from PBMCs. These receptors all stem from a human donor with narcolepsy.

The chain links TRBV5-1 to TRBJ2-1, with TRBD1 identical over 8 bases. CDR1 is SGHRS, CDR2 YFSETQ, per germline. This CDR3 region has 15 residues. V gave up 2 bases and J gave up 2 bases; unmatched junction bases: 3. The CDR3 loop reads CASSFQGAAYNEQFF. The CDR3 coding sequence is TGCGCCAGCAGCTTCCAGGGGGCCGCCTACAATGAGCAGTTCTTC.

The chain links TRBV18 to TRBJ2-3; 8 bases agree with TRBD1. J lost 4 bases, V lost 5 bases, and 2 bases had no gene match. The CDR3 loop spans 13 amino acids. Per the germline V gene, CDR1 is KGHSH and CDR2 is LQKENI. CDR3 sequence reads: CASSSDRADTQYF. CDR3 bases: TGTGCCAGCTCATCGGACAGGGCAGATACGCAGTATTTT.

The rearrangement joins TRBV27 to TRBJ1-5, with D possibly matching TRBD1 (5 bases). Trimming took off 4 bases at V and 2 bases at J, with 15 bases between the two ends. The CDR3 has 16 residues. In germline, CDR1 is MNHEY, CDR2 SMNVEV (reference sequence). Here the CDR3 DNA reads TGTGCCAGCAGTTCCGCCGGGACTCATGGCAATCAGCCCCAGCATTTT. This encodes CASSSAGTHGNQPQHF.

V is TRBV5-1 and J is TRBJ2-3; D tentatively reads TRBD1 or TRBD2 (5 bases each). Per the germline V gene, CDR1 is SGHRS and CDR2 is YFSETQ. Trimming took 4 bases from V and 0 from J, leaving 12 bases between them. The CDR3 loop spans 15 amino acids. The CDR3, as DNA: TGCGCCAGCAGCCGGGACGCCCTTAGCACAGATACGCAGTATTTT. This encodes CASSRDALSTDTQYF. The full variable domain, rest sourced from reference TRBV5-1 and TRBJ2-3, is KAGVTQTPRYLIKTRGQQVTLSCSPISGHRSVSWYQQTPGQGLQFLFEYFSETQRNKGNFPGRFSGRQFSNSRSEMNVSTLELGDSALYLCASSRDALSTDTQYFGPGTRLTVL.

J is TRBJ2-1 and V is TRBV11-2; 13 bases agree with TRBD2. V shed 5 bases and J 8 bases; nucleotides not matched to a gene: 6. Germline lookup yields CDR1 SGHAT and CDR2 FQNNGV. This CDR3 contains 15 residues. CDR3 sequence: CASSGRLAGGHEQFF. In nucleotides, the CDR3 is TGTGCCAGCAGCGGTAGACTAGCGGGGGGCCATGAGCAGTTCTTC.

The chain employs TRBV7-2 and TRBJ2-1; D unclear. Germline-derived CDR1 and CDR2 are SGHTA and FQGNSA. Trimming took 0 bases from V and 3 from J, leaving 12 bases between them. This CDR3 region has 16 residues. The CDR3 DNA reads as TGTGCCAGCAGCTTAGCGTTGGAAATACGCTACAATGAGCAGTTCTTC. Amino acid sequence: CASSLALEIRYNEQFF.

There are a few counts of this clone. The gene calls are TRBV11-2 and TRBJ1-5; 7 bases line up with TRBD1. Germline-derived CDR1 and CDR2 are SGHAT and FQNNGV. Germline trimming cut 5 bases from V and 4 bases from J; bases unmatched to any gene: 8. The CDR3 is 15 amino acids. CDR3 residues: CASSISGTANQPQHF. CDR3 sequence (DNA): TGTGCCAGCAGCATATCCGGGACAGCGAATCAGCCCCAGCATTTT. Supplemented by reference TRBV11-2 and TRBJ1-5, the full variable domain reads EAGVAQSPRYKIIEKRQSVAFWCNPISGHATLYWYQQILGQGPKLLIQFQNNGVVDDSQLPKDRFSAERLKGVDSTLKIQPAKLEDSAVYLCASSISGTANQPQHFGDGTRLSIL.

The chain is built from TRBV5-4 and TRBJ1-2; possibly TRBD1 for D (5 bases). V was trimmed by 2 bases and J by 6 bases, leaving 17 bases between them. The CDR3 has 15 amino acids. Germline CDR1 is SGHNT and CDR2 is YYREEE (reference sequence). CDR3 bases: TGTGCCAGCAGCTTTGGGGGACCGAGTAATCATGGCTACACCTTC. Encoded protein: CASSFGGPSNHGYTF.

The gene calls are TRBV14 and TRBJ2-3; TRBD2 might be the D (7 bases). Trimming pared 7 bases from V and 5 bases from J, leaving 19 bases between. Germline-derived CDR1 and CDR2 are SGHDN and FVKESK. The CDR3 spans 15 residues. The CDR3 region has the DNA TGTGCCAGCACACCACTGGGGGGGCGCGGAGATACGCAGTATTTT. This gives the protein CASTPLGGRGDTQYF.

This chain connects TRBV6-1 to TRBJ1-3; TRBD1 matches at 10 bases. This CDR3 has 15 residues. J gave up 2 bases and V 6 bases, and 4 bases lay outside the gene matches. Germline CDR1 MNHNS, CDR2 SASEGT. The CDR3 nucleotides read TGTGCCAGCAGAACGGGACAGGGGACTGGAAACACCATATATTTT. Protein: CASRTGQGTGNTIYF.

The V gene is TRBV7-8, the J gene TRBJ2-7, with 8 bases matching TRBD1. J was trimmed by 5 bases and V by 5 bases; bases with no gene match: 8. Germline lookup yields CDR1 SGHVS and CDR2 FQNEAQ. The CDR3 has 14 amino acids. The CDR3 DNA follows: TGTGCCAGCAGCCGAGACAGGGGAGCCCACGAGCAGTACTTC. It codes for CASSRDRGAHEQYF. Supplemented by reference TRBV7-8 and TRBJ2-7, the full variable domain reads GAGVSQSPRYKVAKRGQDVALRCDPISGHVSLFWYQQALGQGPEFLTYFQNEAQLDKSGLPSDRFFAERPEGSVSTLKIQRTQQEDSAVYLCASSRDRGAHEQYFGPGTRLTVT.

The CDR3 reads CASSWAPGPGGYTF. CDR3 DNA sequence: TGCGCCAGCAGCTGGGCCCCGGGACCAGGCGGCTACACCTTC. V usage is TRBV5-1 and J usage is TRBJ1-2; tentative D call: TRBD1 (5 bases). V was cut by 3 bases and J by 8 bases, with 17 bases left in between. CDR3 length: 14 amino acids. Germline V gene data show CDR1 as SGHRS and CDR2 as YFSETQ.

V usage is TRBV9 and J usage is TRBJ2-5, with D possibly being TRBD1 or TRBD2 (6 bases each). CDR1 is SGDLS and CDR2 is YYNGEE in the germline V gene. V lost 4 bases and J 5 bases, leaving 15 bases between the germline ends. This CDR3 region has 14 residues. This CDR3 is CASSLVGGWETQYF. The CDR3, as DNA: TGTGCCAGCAGCCTTGTGGGGGGCTGGGAGACCCAGTACTTC. Filled out from reference TRBV9 and TRBJ2-5, the complete variable domain reads DSGVTQTPKHLITATGQRVTLRCSPRSGDLSVYWYQQSLDQGLQFLIQYYNGEERAKGNILERFSAQQFPDLHSELNLSSLELGDSALYFCASSLVGGWETQYFGPGTRLLVL.

The J gene is TRBJ2-5, the V gene TRBV23-1, with no clear D. Judging by the DNA end, TRBJ2-7 fits better; the J call may be wrong. TRBV23-1 is given ORF status, its function remaining uncertain. This CDR3 is 12 amino acids long. CDR3 sequence: CASSQRGYEQYF. The CDR3 nucleotides are TGCGCCAGCAGTCAACGTGGATACGAGCAGTACTTC.

The chain recombines TRBV7-3 with TRBJ2-7; no clear D. This CDR3 is 13 amino acids long. V was pared by 4 bases and J by 3 bases, with 10 bases between. The germline CDR1 and CDR2 sequences are SGHTA and FQGTGA. This CDR3 is CASSSPPGYEQYF. The CDR3 nucleotides are TGTGCCAGCAGCTCCCCCCCGGGCTACGAGCAGTACTTC.

This clone has only one observation. V usage is TRBV29-1 and J usage is TRBJ2-6; maybe TRBD1 (6 bases). Germline-derived CDR1 and CDR2 are SQVTM and ANQGSEA. V lost 7 bases to trimming and J lost 2 bases, with 15 bases between them. The CDR3 contains 15 residues. The CDR3 protein is CSALQGGPGANVLTF. CDR3 sequence (DNA): TGCAGCGCCCTACAGGGCGGCCCTGGGGCCAACGTCCTGACTTTC.

Only a few counts were recorded for this clone. The chain uses TRBV5-4 and TRBJ1-2; maybe TRBD1 (6 bases). The CDR3 extends over 15 amino acids. V dropped 1 base and J dropped 0 bases, with 10 bases sitting between them. The V gene's germline CDR1 is SGHNT and CDR2 YYREEE (reference sequence). The CDR3 region has the DNA TGTGCCAGCAGCTTGCGTCAGGGGCCTAACTATGGCTACACCTTC. Residues: CASSLRQGPNYGYTF. The full variable domain, completed using reference TRBV5-4 and TRBJ1-2, is ETGVTQSPTHLIKTRGQQVTLRCSSQSGHNTVSWYQQALGQGPQFIFQYYREEENGRGNFPPRFSGLQFPNYSSELNVNALELDDSALYLCASSLRQGPNYGYTFGSGTRLTVV.

The chain recombines TRBV7-2 with TRBJ2-2; D uncertain. This CDR3 is built from 13 residues. V was cut by 4 bases and J by 5 bases, with 8 bases left in between. Germline-derived CDR1 and CDR2 are SGHTA and FQGNSA. CDR3 sequence: CASSSVATGELFF. The CDR3 DNA is TGTGCCAGCAGCTCCGTTGCGACCGGGGAGCTGTTTTTT.

The chain combines TRBV5-4 with TRBJ2-7; 9 bases agree with TRBD2. Germline CDR1 is SGHNT and CDR2 is YYREEE (reference sequence). This CDR3 has 17 residues. Germline trimming cut 3 bases from V and 6 bases from J; bases unmatched to any gene: 16. Written as DNA, the CDR3 is TGTGCCAGCAGCTCTGGGGGAGGGTGGACTAGCGCGGGCGAGCAGTACTTC. Protein sequence: CASSSGGGWTSAGEQYF. Full variable domain (missing parts from reference TRBV5-4 and TRBJ2-7): ETGVTQSPTHLIKTRGQQVTLRCSSQSGHNTVSWYQQALGQGPQFIFQYYREEENGRGNFPPRFSGLQFPNYSSELNVNALELDDSALYLCASSSGGGWTSAGEQYFGPGTRLTVT.